This T cell receptor (beta chain) was recorded in a study of identical twins' blood T cells. Six healthy women, forming three identical twin pairs, donated samples. Trimming removed 8 bases from V and 6 bases from J, with 13 bases in between. Germline V gene lookup returns CDR1 LGHDT and CDR2 YNNKEL (reference sequence). The CDR3 runs to 13 residues. TCRdb independently ran MiXCR on the 5' RACE reads; one entry per CDR3 protein. The sample includes a few hundred thousand distinct CDR3 sequences, about 28% seen only once; the top ten take 5.5% to 7%. This rearrangement joins TRBV3-1 to TRBJ2-2; either TRBD1 or TRBD2 may fit D (5 bases each). The sample comprised PBMCs. This receptor was identified in a woman aged 18-55 years in good health. CDR3 amino acids: CASGGFIAGELFF. The DNA of the CDR3 is TGTGCCAGCGGGGGTTTTATTGCCGGGGAGCTGTTTTTT.